Described below is a single TCR beta chain sequence and its context. Its antigen is unidentified. TCRdb processed the reads anew with MiXCR; each CDR3 protein has one entry. This table has 600,000 to 800,000 distinct CDR3 sequences, less than 25% appearing once. This record comes from a study of T cell repertoires in cytomegalovirus infection. The wider study: Public TCR beta signatures provided an indication of both CMV infection and a matching HLA type. Findings and limits, study-wide: Summed public TCR beta family frequency identified CMV carriers bearing the relevant HLA. CMV-specific TCR beta clonotypes restricted by HLA-C were the ones dominating the ex vivo response.

Trimming removed 4 bases from V and 0 bases from J; junction bases left unmatched: 4. The CDR3 has 14 residues. The germline gives CDR1 SGHRS, CDR2 YFSETQ. This TCR was recovered from a human donor in good health (CMV status not recorded). Some clones in this sample may be carry-over from other donors' samples. The rearrangement links TRBV5-1 to TRBJ2-7, with 7 bases lining up with TRBD1. What was sequenced was CD8+ T cells from PBMCs. DNA for the CDR3: TGCGCCAGCAGCGCCGGGACAGACTCCTACGAGCAGTACTTC. This encodes CASSAGTDSYEQYF.